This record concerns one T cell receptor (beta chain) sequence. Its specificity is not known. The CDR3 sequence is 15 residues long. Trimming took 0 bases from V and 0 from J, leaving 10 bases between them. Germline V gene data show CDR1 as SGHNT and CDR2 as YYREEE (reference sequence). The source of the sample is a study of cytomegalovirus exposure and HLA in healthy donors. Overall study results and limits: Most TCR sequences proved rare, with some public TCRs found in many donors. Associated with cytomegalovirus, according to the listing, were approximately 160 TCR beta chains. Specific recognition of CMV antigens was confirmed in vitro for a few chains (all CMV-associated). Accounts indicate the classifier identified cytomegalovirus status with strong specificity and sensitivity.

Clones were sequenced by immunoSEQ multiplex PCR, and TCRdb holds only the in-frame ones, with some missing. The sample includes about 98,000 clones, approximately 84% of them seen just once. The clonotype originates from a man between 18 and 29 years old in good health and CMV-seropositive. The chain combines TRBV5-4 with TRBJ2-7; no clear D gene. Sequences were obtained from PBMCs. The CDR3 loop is CASSLGVVGSYEQYF. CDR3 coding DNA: TGTGCCAGCAGCTTGGGTGTCGTCGGCTCCTACGAGCAGTACTTC.